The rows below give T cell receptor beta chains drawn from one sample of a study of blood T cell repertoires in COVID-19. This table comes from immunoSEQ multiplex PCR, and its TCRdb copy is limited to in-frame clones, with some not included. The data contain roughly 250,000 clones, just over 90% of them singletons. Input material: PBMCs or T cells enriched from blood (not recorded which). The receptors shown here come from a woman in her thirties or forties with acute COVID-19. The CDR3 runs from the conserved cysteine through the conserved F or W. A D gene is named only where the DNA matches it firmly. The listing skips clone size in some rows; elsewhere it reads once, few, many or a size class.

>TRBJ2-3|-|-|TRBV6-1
TGTGCCAGCAGTGAAGGGCGCGGGGTGGATACGCAGTATTTT
CASSEGRGVDTQYF
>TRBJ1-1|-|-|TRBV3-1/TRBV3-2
TGTGCCAGCAGCCAAGGGCTGTCTGGCACTGAAGCTTTCTTT
CASSQGLSGTEAFF
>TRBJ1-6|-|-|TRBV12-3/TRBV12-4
TGTGCCAGCAGTTTATCCGGTCCGGCGGCCCTCCACTTT
CASSLSGPAALHF
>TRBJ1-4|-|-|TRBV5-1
TGCGCCAGCAGCTTCCAGGGTTTTAATGAAAAACTGTTTTTT
CASSFQGFNEKLFF
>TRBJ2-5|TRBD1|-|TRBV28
TGTGCCAGCAGTTTACTCACGTGGACAGGGTACCAAGAGACCCAGTACTTC
CASSLLTWTGYQETQYF
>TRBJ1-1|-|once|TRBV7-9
TGTGCCAGCAGCCGGTGGGGAGGCACTGAAGCTTTCTTT
CASSRWGGTEAFF
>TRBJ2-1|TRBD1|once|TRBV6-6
TGTGCCAGCAGTTACGACAGGGGGGATTTGGATGAGCAGTTCTTC
CASSYDRGDLDEQFF
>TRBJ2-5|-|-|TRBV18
TGTGCCAGCTCACCACGACAGGACAGCTTCAGGGCCTCTCGAGAGACCCAGTACTTC
CASSPRQDSFRASRETQYF
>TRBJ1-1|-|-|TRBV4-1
TGCGCCAGCAGCCAAGACCGGCAGGGGTGGGTGGGGAACACTGAAGCTTTCTTT
CASSQDRQGWVGNTEAFF
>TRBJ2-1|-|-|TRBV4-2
TGTGCCAGCAGCCAAGATTGGGCTCTTTCCTCGAATGAGCAGTTCTTC
CASSQDWALSSNEQFF
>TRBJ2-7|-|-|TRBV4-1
TGCGCCAGCAGCCAACCGAGGGCAGGGGTTGCCTACGAGCAGTACTTC
CASSQPRAGVAYEQYF
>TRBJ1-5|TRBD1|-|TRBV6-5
TGTGCCAGCAGTTCTGACAGGGACCAGCCCCAGCATTTT
CASSSDRDQPQHF
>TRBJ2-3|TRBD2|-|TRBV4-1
TGCGCCAGCAGCCAAGATTCGACTAGCCTCGGTACGCAGTATTTT
CASSQDSTSLGTQYF
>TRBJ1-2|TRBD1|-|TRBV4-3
TGCGCCAGCAGCCAATCCCCGGGACAGGCCCACTATGGCTACACCTTC
CASSQSPGQAHYGYTF
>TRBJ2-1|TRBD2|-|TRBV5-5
TGTGCCAGCAGCTTGGAAAGGGGACTAGCGTATAATGAGCAGTTCTTC
CASSLERGLAYNEQFF
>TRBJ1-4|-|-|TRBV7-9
TGTGCCAGCGGTACGACAGGTGAAAAACTGTTTTTT
CASGTTGEKLFF
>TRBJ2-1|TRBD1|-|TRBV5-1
TGCGCCAGCAGCTTGGGAGGGACAGCCTATAATGAGCAGTTCTTC
CASSLGGTAYNEQFF
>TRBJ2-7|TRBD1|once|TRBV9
TGTGCCAGCAGCGTGGGGTGGGGACAGGGGGCCTACGAGCAGTACTTC
CASSVGWGQGAYEQYF
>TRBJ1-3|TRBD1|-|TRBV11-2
TGTGCCAGCAGCGGGGAAGGGGGCCTTAGAAACACCATATATTTT
CASSGEGGLRNTIYF
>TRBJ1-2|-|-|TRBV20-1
TGCAGTGCTAGTATGCGGGGGGCCGGTTATGGCTACACCTTC
CSASMRGAGYGYTF
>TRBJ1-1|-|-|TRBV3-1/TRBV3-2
TGTGCCAGCAGCCATACAGGGTTGGGCACTGAAGCTTTCTTT
CASSHTGLGTEAFF
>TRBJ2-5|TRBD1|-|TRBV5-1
TGCGCCAGCAGCCCGGGGGACAGGGATGAGACCCAGTACTTC
CASSPGDRDETQYF
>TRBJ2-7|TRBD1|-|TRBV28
TGTGCCAGCACCTCAGCCGGGACAGGGCGTTACGAGCAGTACTTC
CASTSAGTGRYEQYF
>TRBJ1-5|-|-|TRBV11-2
TGTGCCAGCAGCTTAGATCTCAGTCAGCCCCAGCATTTT
CASSLDLSQPQHF
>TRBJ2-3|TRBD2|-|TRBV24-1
TGTGCCACCAAGCCGGCGGGAGGCTACACAGATACGCAGTATTTT
CATKPAGGYTDTQYF
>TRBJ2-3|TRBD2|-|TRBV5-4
TGTGCCAGCAGCTTGGCTTCGGGACTAGCGATAGATACGCAGTATTTT
CASSLASGLAIDTQYF
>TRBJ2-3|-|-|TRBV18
TGTGCCAGCTCACCCTACCCAACGGCAGATACGCAGTATTTT
CASSPYPTADTQYF
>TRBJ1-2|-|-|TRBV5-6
TGTGCCAGCAGCTTGGAACCTACTAACTATGGCTACACCTTC
CASSLEPTNYGYTF
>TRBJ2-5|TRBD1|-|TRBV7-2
TGTGCCAGCAGCCTCCGTGGACAGGCTTCCGGGACCCAGTACTTC
CASSLRGQASGTQYF
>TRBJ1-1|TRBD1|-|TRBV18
TGTGCCAGCTCGCCTTTTGGACAGGGGGCAACTGAAGCTTTCTTT
CASSPFGQGATEAFF
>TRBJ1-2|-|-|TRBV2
TGTGCCAGCGACGCCGGGACAAACTATGGCTACACCTTC
CASDAGTNYGYTF
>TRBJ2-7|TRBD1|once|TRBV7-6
TGTGCCAGCAGCTTAGCTGGGACAGGGCTCTACGAGCAGTACTTC
CASSLAGTGLYEQYF
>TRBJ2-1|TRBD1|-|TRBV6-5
TGTGCCAGCAGTTACTCGATAGCAGGGGGCTTACATGAGCAGTTCTTC
CASSYSIAGGLHEQFF
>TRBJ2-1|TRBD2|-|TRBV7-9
TGTGCCAGCAGCTTCGGGACTAGCGGGAGACCCAACAATGAGCAGTTCTTC
CASSFGTSGRPNNEQFF
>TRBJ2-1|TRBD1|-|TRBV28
TGTGCCAGCAGCCCGACGACAGGGTCCTCCTACAATGAGCAGTTCTTC
CASSPTTGSSYNEQFF
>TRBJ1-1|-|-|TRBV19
TGTGCCAGTAGTAACACAGGGCTTAACACTGAAGCTTTCTTT
CASSNTGLNTEAFF
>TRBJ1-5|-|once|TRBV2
TGTGCCAGCAGTGATCGCAGCGAAAATCAGCCCCAGCATTTT
CASSDRSENQPQHF
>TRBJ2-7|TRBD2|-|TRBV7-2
TGTGCCAGCCTCCGGACTAGCGGGGGGGCAACGTACGAGCAGTACTTC
CASLRTSGGATYEQYF
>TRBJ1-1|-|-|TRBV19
TGTGCCAGTAGTATAGTGGGCTCCTGGGGAGGACAGAACACTGAAGCTTTCTTT
CASSIVGSWGGQNTEAFF
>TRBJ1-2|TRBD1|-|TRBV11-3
TGTGCCAGCAGCCCCTACAGGGGACCCAACTATGGCTACACCTTC
CASSPYRGPNYGYTF
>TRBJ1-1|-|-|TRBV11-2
TGTGCCAGCAGCTACAACATGAACACTGAAGCTTTCTTT
CASSYNMNTEAFF
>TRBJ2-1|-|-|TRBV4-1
TGCGCCAGCAGCCAAAACTTAAACAATGAGCAGTTCTTC
CASSQNLNNEQFF
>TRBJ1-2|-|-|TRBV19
TGTGCCAGTAGTCGATTATTGGAGGGGTATTATGGCTACACCTTC
CASSRLLEGYYGYTF
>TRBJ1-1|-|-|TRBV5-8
TGTGCCAGCAGCCGTCCTAGGAGCCTCCTTCTCATGAACACTGAAGCTTTCTTT
CASSRPRSLLLMNTEAFF
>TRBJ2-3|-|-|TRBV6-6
TGTGCCAGCAGTTACGAGCGGACCAGCACAGATACGCAGTATTTT
CASSYERTSTDTQYF
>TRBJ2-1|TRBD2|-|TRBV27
TGTGCCAGCAGTAGGGGACTAGACGTTGATGAGCAGTTCTTC
CASSRGLDVDEQFF
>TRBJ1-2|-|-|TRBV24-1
TGTGCCACCAGTGGTGCAGGCTCCTATGGCTACACCTTC
CATSGAGSYGYTF
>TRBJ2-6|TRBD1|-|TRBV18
TGTGCCAGCTCACCGGGGACAGGGGTTAGCTCTGGGGCCAACGTCCTGACTTTC
CASSPGTGVSSGANVLTF
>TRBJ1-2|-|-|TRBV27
TGTGCCAGCAGTTCGCGGGACGGATACTATGGCTACACCTTC
CASSSRDGYYGYTF
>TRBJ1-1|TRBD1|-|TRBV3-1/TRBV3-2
TGTGCCAGCAGCCAAGGGGGCAGGGGGCTCACTGAAGCTTTCTTT
CASSQGGRGLTEAFF
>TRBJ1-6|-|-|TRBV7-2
TGTGCCAGCCCTAGGTCCCTCCACTTT
CASPRSLHF
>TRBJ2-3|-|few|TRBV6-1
TGTGCCAGCAGTGATAGGCGGTCGGGCACAGATACGCAGTATTTT
CASSDRRSGTDTQYF
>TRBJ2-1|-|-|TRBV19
TGTGCCAGTAGTCTCCGGACTTACAATGAGCAGTTCTTC
CASSLRTYNEQFF